These 30 T cell receptor beta chains share one sample of origin, sequenced in a study of shared clonotypes between healthy human individuals. TCRdb's copy holds only in-frame clones and misses some; the assay was immunoSEQ multiplex PCR. The table has about 500,000 clones, roughly three quarters seen once. What was sequenced was PBMCs. These receptors originate from a woman in her forties in good health. Some clones in this sample may be carry-over from other donors' samples.

This clone has a handful of counts. The V gene is TRBV19, the J gene TRBJ2-3, with D possibly matching TRBD2 (6 bases). V was shortened by 2 bases and J by 2 bases, with 8 bases between the two germline ends. The CDR3 is made up of 14 amino acids. Per the germline V gene, CDR1 is LNHDA and CDR2 is SQIVND (reference sequence). The CDR3: CASSITSITDTQYF. For the CDR3, the DNA is TGTGCCAGTAGTATAACTAGCATCACAGATACGCAGTATTTT.

The chain recombines TRBV9 with TRBJ2-7, with D perhaps given as TRBD1 or TRBD2 (5 bases each). There are 13 residues in the CDR3. CDR1 SGDLS and CDR2 YYNGEE come from the germline V gene. With 4 bases removed from V and 7 bases from J, the gap between germline ends came to 15 bases. CDR3 DNA sequence: TGTGCCAGCAGCACCCGAGGGGTGGGGGAGCAGTACTTC. Protein: CASSTRGVGEQYF.

The chain's CDR3 is CASSQLIRTSGRRSNEQFF. DNA for the CDR3: TGCGCCAGCAGCCAATTGATTAGGACTAGCGGGAGGAGATCTAATGAGCAGTTCTTC. The chain joins TRBV4-1 to TRBJ2-1, with 14 nucleotides matching TRBD2. CDR1 and CDR2 (germline): MGHRA, YSYEKL. CDR3 length: 19 residues. V lost 2 bases and J lost 7; bases outside the gene matches: 13.

The table lists this clone with a few counts. CDR3 sequence reads: CASSLWGGSQETQYF. The CDR3 DNA sequence: TGTGCCAGCAGCTTATGGGGCGGGTCCCAAGAGACCCAGTACTTC. The chain carries TRBV11-2 and TRBJ2-5; possibly TRBD1 or TRBD2 for D (5 bases each). V lost 2 bases, J lost 1 base, and 11 bases lay in between. CDR1 is SGHAT, CDR2 FQNNGV, per germline. CDR3 length equals 15 residues.

This clone was seen only a few times. The J gene is TRBJ2-7, the V gene TRBV6-5; 10 bases fit TRBD2. The V gene end was trimmed by 2 bases and the J gene end by 3 bases; junction bases not matched to a gene: 4. The CDR3 extends over 15 amino acids. The germline gives CDR1 MNHEY, CDR2 SVGAGI. In DNA, the CDR3 is TGTGCCAGCAGTTACACCCGGACTAGCGGCTACGAGCAGTACTTC. Translated: CASSYTRTSGYEQYF.

This clone was counted once. This chain uses TRBV28 with TRBJ2-7, with D possibly being TRBD1 or TRBD2 (5 bases each). The V end was cut by 4 bases, the J end by 0 bases, with 13 bases between. Per the germline V gene, CDR1 is MDHEN and CDR2 is SYDVKM. CDR3 length: 15 residues. CDR3 loop: CASSWVGAISYEQYF. The DNA for the CDR3 is TGTGCCAGCAGTTGGGTCGGGGCTATCTCCTACGAGCAGTACTTC.

The rearrangement uses TRBV5-6 and TRBJ2-5; 11 bases map to TRBD2. Germline CDR1 reads SGHDT; CDR2 reads YYEEEE. This CDR3 region has 15 residues. Trimming took 5 bases from V and 1 from J; bases not matched to a gene: 4. The CDR3 DNA follows: TGTGCCAGCAGACACGGGACTAGCGGCCAAGAGACCCAGTACTTC. It yields the protein CASRHGTSGQETQYF.

The chain employs TRBV7-2 and TRBJ1-2, with a tentative D call TRBD1 (6 bases). Germline V lookup: CDR1 SGHTA, CDR2 FQGNSA. V dropped 1 base and J dropped 5 bases, with 17 bases sitting between them. This CDR3 has 16 amino acids. Here the CDR3 DNA reads TGTGCCAGCAGCTTAGGCCGCTGGGGGCAGGAGTATGGCTACACCTTC. Translating it yields CASSLGRWGQEYGYTF.

V and J are TRBV6-1 and TRBJ1-5, with a weak D call TRBD1 (5 bases). V lost 4 bases to trimming and J lost 2 bases, with 12 bases between them. The CDR3 is made up of 15 amino acids. The V gene's germline CDR1 is MNHNS and CDR2 SASEGT. CDR3 sequence (DNA): TGTGCCAGCAGTGCACAGGTTTTTCGCAATCAGCCCCAGCATTTT. This gives the protein CASSAQVFRNQPQHF.

This clone was counted once. The identical CDR3 is also encoded by other nucleotide sequences in the sample. The rearrangement joins TRBV18 to TRBJ1-5; no definite D call. Per the germline V gene, CDR1 is KGHSH and CDR2 is LQKENI. The CDR3 totals 13 residues. With 6 bases removed from V and 2 bases from J, the gap between germline ends came to 8 bases. In DNA, the CDR3 is TGTGCCAGCTCCCCAACGCGCAATCAGCCCCAGCATTTT. Translation gives CASSPTRNQPQHF.

This sequence joins TRBV18 and TRBJ1-1, with 7 positions matching TRBD1. From germline, CDR1 is KGHSH and CDR2 LQKENI. The V and J ends lost 5 bases and 5 bases, in that order; junction bases with no gene match: 8. This CDR3 has 14 residues. As DNA, the CDR3 is TGTGCCAGCTCATGGGCAGGGGGGATTACTGAAGCTTTCTTT. The encoded protein is CASSWAGGITEAFF.

The V and J genes are TRBV5-1 and TRBJ2-7; unclear D gene. CDR1 is SGHRS and CDR2 is YFSETQ in the germline V gene. The CDR3 runs 15 residues. The V end was cut by 4 bases, the J end by 1 base, with 15 bases between. The CDR3: CASSAALSPSYEQYF. CDR3 DNA: TGCGCCAGCAGCGCGGCCTTGTCGCCTTCCTACGAGCAGTACTTC.

The V call is TRBV27, the J call TRBJ2-5; D is undetermined. The DNA matches TRBJ2-7 better at its end, which makes the J call doubtful. Germline lookup yields CDR1 MNHEY and CDR2 SMNVEV (reference sequence). This CDR3 has 13 amino acids. The CDR3 loop reads CASSRPQSYEQYF. CDR3 DNA: TGTGCCAGCAGTCGCCCCCAGAGTTACGAGCAGTACTTC.

This chain uses TRBV6-6 with TRBJ1-1, with D uncertain. The V and J ends lost 0 bases and 5 bases respectively, with 13 bases between them. The CDR3 sequence is 15 residues long. Looked up from germline, CDR1 is MNHNY and CDR2 is SVGAGI (reference sequence). The CDR3 is CASSYSFGVRTEAFF. As DNA, the CDR3 is TGTGCCAGCAGTTACTCGTTCGGGGTTCGTACTGAAGCTTTCTTT.

Concerning this clone: The junction does not match germline at one end; this may be a read error. The chain carries TRBV11-2 and TRBJ2-1; 13 bases fit TRBD2. This CDR3 comprises 16 residues. Germline CDR1 SGHAT, CDR2 FQNNGV. The CDR3 DNA reads as TGTGCCAGCAGGTTAGGACTAGCGGGAGCTTACAATGAGCAGTTCTTC. It codes for CASRLGLAGAYNEQFF.

The chain uses TRBV5-1 and TRBJ2-4; 12 bases fit TRBD1. Germline CDR1 reads SGHRS; CDR2 reads YFSETQ. The CDR3 runs to 17 residues. J was trimmed by 8 bases and V by 0 bases; bases with no gene match: 9. In DNA, the CDR3 is TGCGCCAGCAGCTTGGATCCTCCGGGACAGGGGGCCGACATTCAGTACTTC. Protein product: CASSLDPPGQGADIQYF.

This clone was counted ten times or more. This sample also contains other DNA sequences that code for the same CDR3. The chain has TRBV28 and TRBJ1-1; no clear D gene. The V and J ends lost 9 bases and 9 bases respectively, with 14 bases between them. This CDR3 is built from 11 residues. Germline values: CDR1 MDHEN, CDR2 SYDVKM. The CDR3 loop is CASEQTPQAFF. The CDR3 bases are TGTGCCAGTGAACAGACCCCTCAAGCTTTCTTT.

The chain employs TRBV19 and TRBJ1-2; D not resolved. V was cut by 5 bases and J by 3 bases, with 13 bases left in between. CDR1 and CDR2 from the germline V gene are LNHDA and SQIVND (reference sequence). The CDR3 contains 14 residues. The CDR3 bases are TGTGCCAGTAGTGATTCGGCCTTGCACTATGGCTACACCTTC. It specifies CASSDSALHYGYTF.

With regard to this clone: A read error is possible here, since a much larger clone lies one base away. Additional DNA sequences in this sample encode the identical CDR3. The genes are TRBV18 and TRBJ1-1; no reliable D call. V was trimmed by 0 bases and J by 4 bases, leaving 21 bases between them. Germline V gene sequence: CDR1 KGHSH, CDR2 LQKENI. The CDR3 is 18 residues long. CDR3 in DNA: TGTGCCAGCTCACCACCCCTAATCCTTACTACCTACCCCACTGAAGCTTTCTTT. Protein product: CASSPPLILTTYPTEAFF.

The rearrangement uses TRBV5-1 and TRBJ1-4; perhaps TRBD1 as D (5 bases). Germline V lookup: CDR1 SGHRS, CDR2 YFSETQ. The CDR3 has 16 amino acids. Trimming took 0 bases from V and 8 from J, leaving 17 bases between them. The CDR3 nucleotides read TGCGCCAGCAGCTTGGAAGGAAGGCAGGGTGTGGAAAAACTGTTTTTT. Translated: CASSLEGRQGVEKLFF.

As regards this clone: This likely reflects a read error, since a far larger clone is one base away. The same CDR3 also results from other DNA sequences found in this sample. The rearrangement joins TRBV2 to TRBJ1-5; D might be TRBD1 (6 bases). CDR1 and CDR2 (germline): SNHLY, FYNNEI. Trimming took off 3 bases at V and 7 bases at J, with 19 bases between the two ends. The length of the CDR3 is 16 residues. CDR3 sequence: CASSDDRPGVGQPQHF. Here the CDR3 DNA reads TGTGCCAGCAGTGACGACCGGCCAGGGGTTGGGCAGCCCCAGCATTTT.

Worth noting for this clone: This probably arose from a read error, given a far larger clone one base away. The V call is TRBV29-1, the J call TRBJ2-5, with unresolved D. Trimming removed 5 bases at V and 4 bases at J, with 8 bases between. In germline, CDR1 is SQVTM, CDR2 ANQGSEA. The CDR3 covers 11 residues. CDR3 sequence: CSVRGTETQYF. The CDR3 bases are TGCAGCGTTAGAGGAACAGAGACCCAGTACTTC.

Regarding this clone: A far larger clone is one nucleotide away, so this likely arose from a read error. The chain employs TRBV7-2 and TRBJ2-2; maybe TRBD2 (5 bases). Germline V gives CDR1 SGHTA, CDR2 FQGNSA. CDR3 length equals 15 residues. Trimming removed 5 bases from V and 6 bases from J, with 16 bases in between. The CDR3 bases are TGTGCCAGCAGCCCCGGGGTGGGCGGCGCCGGGGAGCTGTTTTTT. Amino acid sequence: CASSPGVGGAGELFF.

J is TRBJ1-3 and V is TRBV30; D remains ambiguous. Germline V gene lookup returns CDR1 GTSNPN and CDR2 SVGIG (reference sequence). The CDR3 spans 15 residues. V lost 0 bases and J lost 0, with 9 bases in between. This CDR3 is CAWSVRAYSGNTIYF. In nucleotides, the CDR3 is TGTGCCTGGAGTGTACGAGCCTACTCTGGAAACACCATATATTTT.

This clone was observed once. The chain has TRBV2 and TRBJ2-1, with 7 bases matching TRBD2. The CDR3 spans 16 residues. Per germline, CDR1 SNHLY and CDR2 FYNNEI. Germline trimming cut 4 bases from V and 4 bases from J; bases unmatched to any gene: 10. CDR3: CASSGDLAVIYNEQFF. In nucleotides, the CDR3 is TGTGCCAGCAGTGGGGACCTAGCGGTTATTTACAATGAGCAGTTCTTC.

The chain links TRBV2 to TRBJ1-5; maybe TRBD1 (6 bases). Per germline, CDR1 SNHLY and CDR2 FYNNEI. V was cut by 7 bases and J by 6 bases, with 16 bases left in between. The CDR3 totals 14 residues. The CDR3 spells CASNSGAAGQPQHF. CDR3 nucleotides: TGTGCCAGCAATTCAGGGGCGGCGGGTCAGCCCCAGCATTTT.

The V gene is TRBV9, the J gene TRBJ2-1; unclear D gene. The CDR3 length is 13 residues. Germline CDR1 reads SGDLS; CDR2 reads YYNGEE. The V gene lost 4 bases and the J gene lost 7 bases, with 12 bases spanning the gap. CDR3 nucleotides: TGTGCCAGCAGCCCGACACCTCTTAATGAGCAGTTCTTC. Amino acid sequence: CASSPTPLNEQFF.

This clone was picked up many times. This sample includes further DNA sequences coding for the same CDR3. J is TRBJ2-6 and V is TRBV5-1; D remains ambiguous. Germline V gives CDR1 SGHRS, CDR2 YFSETQ. V was shortened by 0 bases and J by 2 bases, with 6 bases between the two germline ends. This CDR3 spans 15 amino acids. CDR3 in DNA: TGCGCCAGCAGCTTGGGTGGGACTGGGGCCAACGTCCTGACTTTC. Protein product: CASSLGGTGANVLTF.

The chain joins TRBV7-9 to TRBJ2-5; 10 nucleotides line up with TRBD1. The germline V gene encodes CDR1 SEHNR and CDR2 FQNEAQ (reference sequence). V shed 5 bases and J 5 bases; nucleotides not matched to a gene: 2. The CDR3 runs to 13 residues. The CDR3 DNA sequence: TGTGCCAGCAGCATGGGACAGGGGGAGACCCAGTACTTC. It codes for CASSMGQGETQYF.

The chain employs TRBV4-1 and TRBJ2-1; D is perhaps TRBD1 (6 bases). Germline CDR1 MGHRA, CDR2 YSYEKL. This CDR3 has 15 amino acids. The V end was cut by 4 bases, the J end by 8 bases, with 18 bases between. CDR3 bases: TGCGCCAGCAGCCGGGTCGACAGGCCTGACTATGAGCAGTTCTTC. Translating gives CASSRVDRPDYEQFF.